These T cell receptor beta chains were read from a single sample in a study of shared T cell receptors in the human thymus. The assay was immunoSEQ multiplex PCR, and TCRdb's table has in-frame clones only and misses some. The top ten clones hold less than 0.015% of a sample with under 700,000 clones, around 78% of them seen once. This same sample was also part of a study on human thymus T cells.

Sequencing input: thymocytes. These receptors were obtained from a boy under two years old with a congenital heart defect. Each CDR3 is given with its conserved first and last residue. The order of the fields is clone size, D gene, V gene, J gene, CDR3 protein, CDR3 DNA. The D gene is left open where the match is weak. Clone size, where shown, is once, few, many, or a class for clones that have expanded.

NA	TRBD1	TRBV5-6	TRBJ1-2	CASRQGHPPYGYTF	TGTGCCAGCAGACAGGGGCACCCCCCCTATGGCTACACCTTC
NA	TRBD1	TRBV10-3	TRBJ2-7	CAITSGTGGIYEQYF	TGTGCCATCACCTCCGGGACAGGGGGCATCTACGAGCAGTACTTC
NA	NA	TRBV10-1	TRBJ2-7	CASSYQGCEQYF	TGCGCCAGCAGTTATCAGGGGTGCGAGCAGTACTTC
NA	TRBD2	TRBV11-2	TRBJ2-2	CASSLASGTFSGELFF	TGTGCCAGCAGCTTAGCAAGCGGGACCTTCTCGGGGGAGCTGTTTTTT
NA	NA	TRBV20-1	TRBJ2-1	CSARDLDEQFF	TGCAGTGCTAGAGATTTAGATGAGCAGTTCTTC
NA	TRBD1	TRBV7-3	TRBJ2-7	CASSPPLPTGGGEQYF	TGTGCCAGCAGCCCTCCCCTCCCTACAGGGGGCGGCGAGCAGTACTTC
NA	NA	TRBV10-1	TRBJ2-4	CASSERRLEVGKAKNIQYF	TGCGCCAGCAGTGAAAGGCGACTAGAAGTGGGGAAGGCCAAAAACATTCAGTACTTC
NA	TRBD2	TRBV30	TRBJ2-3	CAWSPRDKTSGTDTQYF	TGTGCCTGGAGTCCCCGAGATAAGACTAGCGGCACAGATACGCAGTATTTT
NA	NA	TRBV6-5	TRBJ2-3	CASSSPGEGDTQYF	TGTGCCAGCAGTTCCCCGGGCGAGGGAGATACGCAGTATTTT
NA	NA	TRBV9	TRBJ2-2	CASSVAGTGELFF	TGTGCCAGCAGCGTAGCAGGCACCGGGGAGCTGTTTTTT
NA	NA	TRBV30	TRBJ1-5	CAWSTLQGTHQPQHF	TGTGCCTGGAGTACCCTACAGGGTACCCATCAGCCCCAGCATTTT
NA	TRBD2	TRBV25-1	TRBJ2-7	CASSSGRRNEQYF	TGTGCCAGCTCTAGCGGGAGACGCAACGAGCAGTACTTC
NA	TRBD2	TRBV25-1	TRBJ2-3	CASSGLKAGSSTDTQYF	TGTGCCAGCAGTGGTCTCAAAGCGGGGTCTAGCACAGATACGCAGTATTTT
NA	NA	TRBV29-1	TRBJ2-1	CSVEDWGLGRSLYFYNEQFF	TGCAGCGTTGAAGATTGGGGGCTAGGGCGGAGTCTTTATTTCTACAATGAGCAGTTCTTC
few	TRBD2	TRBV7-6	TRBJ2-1	CASSLVTGTSGRALDNEQFF	TGTGCCAGCAGCTTAGTGACCGGGACTAGCGGGAGGGCCTTGGACAATGAGCAGTTCTTC
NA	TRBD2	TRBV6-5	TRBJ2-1	CASRVAGGMDNEQFF	TGTGCCAGCAGGGTAGCGGGAGGGATGGACAATGAGCAGTTCTTC
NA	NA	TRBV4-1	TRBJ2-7	CASSQEKFDGKAEYEQYF	TGCGCCAGCAGCCAAGAGAAGTTTGACGGGAAGGCCGAGTACGAGCAGTACTTC
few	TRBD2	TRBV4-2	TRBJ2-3	CASSQGQRERTDTQYF	TGTGCCAGCAGCCAGGGCCAGCGGGAGCGGACAGATACGCAGTATTTT
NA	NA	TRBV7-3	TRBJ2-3	CASSLAERVPTDTQYF	TGTGCCAGCAGCTTAGCTGAGCGGGTGCCCACAGATACGCAGTATTTT
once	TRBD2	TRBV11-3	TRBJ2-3	CASGTPGLAGGKQYF	TGTGCCAGCGGAACCCCGGGACTAGCGGGAGGAAAGCAGTATTTT
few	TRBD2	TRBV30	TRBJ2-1	CAWTSTSGTDNEQFF	TGTGCCTGGACCTCGACTAGCGGGACAGACAATGAGCAGTTCTTC
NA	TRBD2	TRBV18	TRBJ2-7	CASSPPGGRGEQYF	TGTGCCAGCTCACCACCTGGCGGGAGGGGCGAGCAGTACTTC
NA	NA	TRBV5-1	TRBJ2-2	CASSDRDSNTGELFF	TGCGCCAGCAGCGACCGGGACTCGAACACCGGGGAGCTGTTTTTT
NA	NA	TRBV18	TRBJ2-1	CASSPEQRKSYNEQFF	TGTGCCAGCTCACCGGAGCAGCGTAAATCCTACAATGAGCAGTTCTTC
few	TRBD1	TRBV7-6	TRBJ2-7	CASSGPGQHYEQYF	TGTGCCAGCAGCGGCCCGGGACAGCACTACGAGCAGTACTTC
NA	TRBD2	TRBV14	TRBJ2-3	CASSPSGRRADTQYF	TGTGCCAGCAGCCCTAGCGGGAGGCGGGCAGATACGCAGTATTTT
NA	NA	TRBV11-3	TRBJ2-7	CASSPSRTTYEQYF	TGTGCCAGCAGCCCCTCCCGGACTACCTACGAGCAGTACTTC
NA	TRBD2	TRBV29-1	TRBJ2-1	CSVGGRLAGPGDEQFF	TGCAGCGTTGGGGGGAGACTAGCGGGACCAGGGGATGAGCAGTTCTTC
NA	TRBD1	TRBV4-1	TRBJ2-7	CASSQVDDREAYEQYF	TGCGCCAGCAGCCAAGTTGATGACAGGGAAGCCTACGAGCAGTACTTC
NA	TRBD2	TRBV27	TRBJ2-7	CASSGGTIHEQYF	TGTGCCAGCAGTGGCGGGACTATCCACGAGCAGTACTTC
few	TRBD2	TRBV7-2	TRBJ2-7	CASSGRRLAGGSYEQYF	TGTGCCAGCAGCGGCCGCCGACTAGCGGGAGGGAGCTACGAGCAGTACTTC
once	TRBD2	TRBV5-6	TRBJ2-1	CASTQIGTSGSYEQFF	TGTGCCAGCACTCAAATCGGGACTAGCGGGAGTTATGAGCAGTTCTTC
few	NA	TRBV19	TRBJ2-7	CASSMGSPYEQYF	TGTGCCAGTAGTATGGGCAGTCCCTACGAGCAGTACTTC
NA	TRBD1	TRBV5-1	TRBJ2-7	CASTLYNRDSYEQYF	TGCGCCAGCACGTTATATAACCGGGACAGTTACGAGCAGTACTTC
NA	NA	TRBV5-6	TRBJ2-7	CASSLGGGGEEQYF	TGTGCCAGCAGCTTAGGAGGGGGGGGCGAGGAGCAGTACTTC
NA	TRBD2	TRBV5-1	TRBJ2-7	CASSFLWTSGRRYEQYF	TGCGCCAGCAGCTTCCTATGGACTAGCGGGAGGAGGTACGAGCAGTACTTC
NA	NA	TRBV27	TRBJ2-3	CASSLSEGGTQYF	TGTGCCAGCAGTTTATCCGAGGGAGGTACGCAGTATTTT
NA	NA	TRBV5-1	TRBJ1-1	CASSLWREGGDTEAFF	TGCGCCAGCAGCTTGTGGAGGGAGGGGGGGGACACTGAAGCTTTCTTT
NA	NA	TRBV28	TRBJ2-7	CASSLPGTSDQYEQYF	TGTGCCAGCAGTTTACCCGGGACTTCGGATCAATACGAGCAGTACTTC
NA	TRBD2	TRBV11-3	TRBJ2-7	CASSQDVGGAPYEQYF	TGTGCCAGCAGCCAAGACGTGGGAGGGGCGCCCTACGAGCAGTACTTC
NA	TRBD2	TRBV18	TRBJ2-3	CASSGTSGSLVPDTQYF	TGTGCCAGCTCCGGGACTAGCGGGAGTTTAGTTCCAGATACGCAGTATTTT
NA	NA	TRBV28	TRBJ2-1	CASSPRGREWSEQFF	TGTGCCAGCAGTCCCCGGGGGCGGGAGTGGAGTGAGCAGTTCTTC
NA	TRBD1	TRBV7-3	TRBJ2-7	CASSLARTGIAKQYF	TGTGCCAGCAGCTTAGCACGGACAGGGATAGCGAAGCAGTACTTC
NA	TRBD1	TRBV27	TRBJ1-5	CASSPRRGQSNQPQHF	TGTGCCAGCAGTCCCCGCAGGGGGCAGAGCAATCAGCCCCAGCATTTT
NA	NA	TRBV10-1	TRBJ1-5	CASSETADRPQHF	TGCGCCAGCAGTGAAACAGCCGATCGGCCCCAGCATTTT
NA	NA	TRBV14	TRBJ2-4	CASSPGLAKNIQYF	TGTGCCAGCAGCCCGGGACTAGCCAAAAACATTCAGTACTTC
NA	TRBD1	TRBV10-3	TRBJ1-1	CAIRGTGTEAFF	TGTGCCATCAGGGGGACAGGCACTGAAGCTTTCTTT
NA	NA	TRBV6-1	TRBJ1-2	CASSEAADRVYGYTF	TGTGCCAGCAGTGAAGCAGCGGATAGGGTCTATGGCTACACCTTC
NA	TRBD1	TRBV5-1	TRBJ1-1	CASSWDRGENTEAFF	TGCGCCAGCAGCTGGGACAGGGGAGAGAACACTGAAGCTTTCTTT
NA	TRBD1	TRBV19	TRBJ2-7	CASSSSGTGGYEQYF	TGTGCCAGTAGTTCCTCCGGGACAGGGGGCTACGAGCAGTACTTC
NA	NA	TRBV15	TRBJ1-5	CATSLWEGPPYSNQPQHF	TGTGCCACCAGCCTCTGGGAGGGACCGCCTTATAGCAATCAGCCCCAGCATTTT
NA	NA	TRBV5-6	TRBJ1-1	CASSVRRGLMNTEAFF	TGTGCCAGCAGCGTCCGTCGAGGGCTGATGAACACTGAAGCTTTCTTT
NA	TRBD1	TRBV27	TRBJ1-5	CASRRQGESSNQPQHF	TGTGCCAGCAGGCGACAGGGGGAAAGTAGCAATCAGCCCCAGCATTTT